This TCR beta chain is from a study of blood T cell repertoires in COVID-19 (dated by TCRdb to 2019 to 2021). The study in broad terms: Samples covering the acute and convalescent phases of COVID-19 were provided by collaborators in the United States, Italy and Spain. The prospective study material was composed of cDNA or gDNA derived from T cells, B-cell-depleted T cells, or PBMCs. The dataset comprised deeply sampled blood TCRbeta repertoires from subjects exposed to, actively infected with, or recovered from COVID-19. The repertoires were made available in a free public database intended to serve as a resource for research on the immune response to SARS-CoV-2. The samples were drawn from two sources: the first 160 participants of the ongoing ImmuneRACE study, and about 1,300 subjects contributed by 6 global collaborators. Nearly every sample came with metadata listing a de-identified subject ID, COVID-19 status, age in years and sex. Where HLA class I and class II types were available, the types were taken from metadata supplied by the sample provider, not from assay-based typing. The paper as a whole reports these results and caveats: How much clinical and demographic metadata was included differed by source and by participant, and the metadata was provided uncurated.

The collaborating institutions used their own protocols to collect whole blood in K2EDTA tubes. For TCRbeta analysis, collaborators shipped samples as frozen whole blood, isolated PBMCs, or DNA extracted from either of those sample types. After removal of 5 bases from V and 1 base from J, the junction retains 5 bases not matched to a gene. Based on the germline V gene (reference sequence), the CDR1 and CDR2 sequences are LNHDA and SQIVND. The CDR3 covers 14 residues, taking in both the cysteine and the phenylalanine. This entry keeps only the CDR3 DNA: 42 bases, framed from base 1. To note about this clone: Its specific antigen is unknown. Per-base quality was not reported, and no clone a single base away is much larger than it.

TCRbeta CDR3 regions were amplified from genomic DNA by means of the immunoSEQ Assay, a bias-controlled multiplex PCR. As for the authors' bioinformatics: Within the assay, amplification of reference gene primers was used to estimate how many nucleated cells each sample contained. To quantify the absolute abundance of each unique TCRbeta CDR3 rearrangement, sequence reads were collapsed and filtered. For each sample, productive Simpson clonality was calculated as the square root of Simpson's diversity index across productive rearrangements. TCRdb holds this immuneACCESS table with in-frame rearrangements only. Some clones are missing; in checked studies, unresolved V genes explain under half, and the rest has no known cause. The V and J calls and clone size are taken from that table; D and trimming were inferred from the DNA. This sample is represented by tens of thousands of clones; 88% of them were singletons. The ten largest account for 4.9% of the sample.

The clonotype comes from a woman in her 70s with active COVID-19. What was sequenced was peripheral blood. This chain joins TRBV19 to TRBJ2-7; a stretch of 7 junction bases matches TRBD1. The DNA sequence is given as TGTGCCAGTAGTTCCGGGACAGCGTCCTACGAGCAGTACTTC. Translation gives CASSSGTASYEQYF.